Presented here are 17 T cell receptor beta chains from one specimen sequenced in a study of OX40 agonist ivuxolimab in advanced cancers. Measured with immunoSEQ multiplex PCR; TCRdb has only the in-frame clones, and not every one. The sample has just over 40,000 clones; roughly 88% are singletons. The sequences come from CD4+ or CD8+ T cells sorted from blood, collected in a trial of the OX40 agonist ivuxolimab. The receptors originated from an adult with an advanced solid tumor such as melanoma, head and neck, liver or kidney cancer.

This clone was detected only once. J is TRBJ1-5 and V is TRBV19; D unclear. The V gene's germline CDR1 is LNHDA and CDR2 SQIVND (reference sequence). V lost 4 bases, J lost 3 bases, and 7 bases lay in between. CDR3 length: 13 amino acids. The CDR3 sequence: CASSRQFNQPQHF. The CDR3 coding sequence is TGTGCCAGTAGTAGGCAGTTCAATCAGCCCCAGCATTTT.

The chain joins TRBV9 to TRBJ1-3; D not certain. The CDR3 is 14 residues long. V was clipped by 3 bases and J by 2 bases, with 9 bases between them. Per the germline V gene, CDR1 is SGDLS and CDR2 is YYNGEE. CDR3 sequence: CASSDPGAGNTIYF. The CDR3 DNA is TGTGCCAGCAGCGATCCGGGCGCTGGAAACACCATATATTTT.

The chain joins TRBV6-1 to TRBJ2-3; TRBD2 matches at 7 bases. Germline loops: CDR1 MNHNS, CDR2 SASEGT. CDR3 size: 11 residues. J lost 6 bases, V lost 11 bases, and 5 bases had no gene match. The CDR3 spells CAGGVMDTQYF. The CDR3 DNA reads TGTGCCGGGGGGGTGATGGATACGCAGTATTTT.

This clone occurred a few times. The chain joins TRBV7-3 to TRBJ2-7, with TRBD2 as a possible D gene (6 bases). The CDR3 sequence is 15 residues long. The V gene lost 5 bases and the J gene lost 3 bases, with 17 bases spanning the gap. Germline V gene data show CDR1 as SGHTA and CDR2 as FQGTGA. This chain's CDR3 is CASSQSPGVGYEQYF. The CDR3 DNA sequence: TGTGCCAGCAGCCAATCCCCGGGAGTGGGCTACGAGCAGTACTTC.

This clone was seen just once. The J gene is TRBJ2-7, the V gene TRBV9; TRBD1 aligns across 7 bases. The CDR3 contains 18 residues. The junction had 20 bases not matched to a gene; V was cut back by 3 bases and J by 5 bases. Looked up from germline, CDR1 is SGDLS and CDR2 is YYNGEE. The CDR3 sequence is CASSGTDKAGTADHEQYF. In DNA, the CDR3 is TGTGCCAGCAGCGGTACGGACAAGGCCGGGACAGCGGACCACGAGCAGTACTTC.

The V gene is TRBV5-1, the J gene TRBJ2-5; D is uncertain. The CDR3 is made up of 14 amino acids. Trimming pared 0 bases from V and 0 bases from J, leaving 6 bases between. CDR1 is SGHRS and CDR2 is YFSETQ in the germline V gene. The CDR3 coding sequence is TGCGCCAGCAGCTTGGGGGTGTACCAAGAGACCCAGTACTTC. This codes for CASSLGVYQETQYF.

This clone has only a few counts. J is TRBJ2-2 and V is TRBV7-6, with 11 bases aligning to TRBD2. From germline, CDR1 is SGHVS and CDR2 FNYEAQ. The CDR3 is made up of 17 amino acids. V lost 4 bases, J lost 8 bases, and 12 bases stayed unmatched. The CDR3 sequence is CASSSTPASSGRGELFF. The CDR3 DNA sequence: TGTGCCAGCAGCTCAACTCCAGCCTCTAGCGGGAGGGGGGAGCTGTTTTTT. The full variable domain, completed using reference TRBV7-6 and TRBJ2-2, is GAGVSQSPRYKVTKRGQDVALRCDPISGHVSLYWYRQALGQGPEFLTYFNYEAQQDKSGLPNDRFSAERPEGSISTLTIQRTEQRDSAMYRCASSSTPASSGRGELFFGEGSRLTVL.

The chain links TRBV4-1 to TRBJ1-1, with D unclear. Deletions cut 1 base from V and 5 bases from J, with 14 bases between. Germline CDR1 is MGHRA and CDR2 is YSYEKL. The CDR3 has 15 residues. In nucleotides, the CDR3 is TGCGCCAGCAGCCAAGCCCCAAACGGTTGGACTGAAGCTTTCTTT. It encodes CASSQAPNGWTEAFF.

The chain combines TRBV11-2 with TRBJ2-5; 7 bases agree with TRBD2. The DNA end is more similar to TRBJ2-7, so the J call may be wrong. Looked up from germline, CDR1 is SGHAT and CDR2 is FQNNGV. This CDR3 has 15 amino acids. CDR3 residues: CASSLFLTSRDEQYF. In nucleotides, the CDR3 is TGTGCCAGCAGCTTATTCCTGACTAGCCGGGACGAGCAGTACTTC.

The chain combines TRBV7-6 with TRBJ2-7; TRBD2 aligns across 9 bases. Germline V gives CDR1 SGHVS, CDR2 FNYEAQ. V gave up 1 base and J gave up 4 bases; unmatched junction bases: 5. The CDR3 has 15 amino acids. The CDR3: CASSLGTSESYEQYF. CDR3 DNA sequence: TGTGCCAGCAGCTTAGGGACTAGCGAGTCGTACGAGCAGTACTTC.

J is TRBJ1-4 and V is TRBV7-9, with 7 positions matching TRBD1. CDR3 length: 18 amino acids. Germline CDR1 and CDR2: SEHNR and FQNEAQ (reference sequence). The junction had 13 bases not matched to a gene; V was cut back by 0 bases and J by 6 bases. The CDR3 is CASSLAGGPFITDEKLFF. For the CDR3, the DNA is TGTGCCAGCAGCTTAGCAGGGGGCCCCTTCATTACTGATGAAAAACTGTTTTTT. Combining the CDR3 with reference TRBV7-9 and TRBJ1-4 gives the whole variable domain DTGVSQNPRHKITKRGQNVTFRCDPISEHNRLYWYRQTLGQGPEFLTYFQNEAQLEKSRLLSDRFSAERPKGSFSTLEIQRTEQGDSAMYLCASSLAGGPFITDEKLFFGSGTQLSVL.

V usage is TRBV11-2 and J usage is TRBJ2-5; no clear D gene. Judging by the DNA end, TRBJ2-7 fits better; the J call may be wrong. Germline V lookup: CDR1 SGHAT, CDR2 FQNNGV. CDR3 size: 14 residues. CDR3 sequence reads: CASSFLAEDYEQYF. The CDR3, as DNA: TGTGCCAGCAGCTTCTTGGCGGAAGATTACGAGCAGTACTTC.

The chain links TRBV5-1 to TRBJ2-7; TRBD2 matches 8 bases. In germline, CDR1 is SGHRS, CDR2 YFSETQ. The CDR3 loop spans 19 amino acids. The V and J ends lost 3 bases and 6 bases, in that order; junction bases with no gene match: 23. Here the CDR3 reads CASSSGRGGSGTGAREQYF. Written as DNA, the CDR3 is TGCGCCAGCAGCTCCGGCCGGGGGGGTTCCGGGACGGGGGCCCGCGAGCAGTACTTC. Drawing the rest from reference TRBV5-1 and TRBJ2-7, the complete variable domain is KAGVTQTPRYLIKTRGQQVTLSCSPISGHRSVSWYQQTPGQGLQFLFEYFSETQRNKGNFPGRFSGRQFSNSRSEMNVSTLELGDSALYLCASSSGRGGSGTGAREQYFGPGTRLTVT.

The chain links TRBV4-1 to TRBJ2-7; possibly TRBD2 for D (6 bases). This CDR3 spans 18 amino acids. V lost 0 bases, J lost 0 bases, and 18 bases lay in between. Germline V gene data show CDR1 as MGHRA and CDR2 as YSYEKL. This CDR3 is CASSQDPVGTLSSYEQYF. CDR3 nucleotide sequence: TGCGCCAGCAGCCAAGACCCCGTCGGGACTTTGAGCTCCTACGAGCAGTACTTC.

V and J are TRBV28 and TRBJ2-1; D might be TRBD1 or TRBD2, each matching 5 bases. The CDR3 runs to 16 residues. Trimming took 7 bases from V and 7 from J, leaving 23 bases between them. Germline V CDR1 and CDR2: MDHEN, SYDVKM. The CDR3 protein is CASNWGWGTLGNEQFF. The CDR3 region has the DNA TGTGCCAGCAACTGGGGGTGGGGTACCCTCGGGAATGAGCAGTTCTTC.

The rearrangement links TRBV29-1 to TRBJ2-1; 7 nucleotides line up with TRBD1. CDR3 length: 12 amino acids. Germline CDR1 SQVTM, CDR2 ANQGSEA. The trim removed 4 bases at V and 9 bases at J, leaving 6 bases unmatched. The CDR3 nucleotides read TGCAGCGTTGTTCCTCGGACAGGTGAGCAGTTCTTC. Translated, it gives CSVVPRTGEQFF.

The V gene is TRBV4-1, the J gene TRBJ2-7; D remains ambiguous. Germline values: CDR1 MGHRA, CDR2 YSYEKL. Trimming shortened V by 1 base and J by 5 bases, and 15 bases separated the two germline ends. The CDR3 has 15 amino acids. CDR3 sequence (DNA): TGCGCCAGCAGCCAAGGAGCCGCCCCAGCCCACGAGCAGTACTTC. Translating it yields CASSQGAAPAHEQYF.